Below, 10 T cell receptor beta chains from the same sample are listed, as sequenced in a study of a mutant IDH1 vaccine in newly diagnosed glioma (dated by TCRdb to the early 2020s). Their recognized antigens are unknown. The library was prepared using the immunoSEQ multiplex PCR assay. What TCRdb holds here is the immuneACCESS table cut down to in-frame rearrangements. Part of the clones is not present; checked against another copy, under half of the missing clones reflect an unresolved V gene, and the others are unexplained. This sample holds 25,000 to 35,000 clones; 90% were observed only once. The ten biggest clones cover about a fifth of the sample. In light of the paper, this sample's time point label describes: week 11, during vaccination. Each vaccine dose, consisting of 300 ug of a 20-mer mutant IDH1 peptide in Montanide, was administered subcutaneously with topical imiquimod. Sequencing was performed on PBMCs, taken from a glioma patient whose treatment included an IDH1 peptide vaccine. These receptor sequences come from a man aged 18 to 35 with glioma.

The chain is built from TRBV10-3 and TRBJ1-1; D gene unclear. CDR3 length equals 12 residues. Germline V gives CDR1 ENHRY, CDR2 SYGVKD. Trimming stripped 5 bases from V and 2 bases from J, with 6 bases between. DNA of the CDR3: TGTGCCATCAGTACGGTAAACACTGAAGCTTTCTTT. Encoded protein: CAISTVNTEAFF.

This chain connects TRBV11-2 to TRBJ2-7; D is unresolved. V lost 0 bases, J lost 5 bases, and 17 bases lay in between. The CDR3 has 16 amino acids. Looked up from germline, CDR1 is SGHAT and CDR2 is FQNNGV. The CDR3 protein is CASSLDRVTLGHEQYF. The CDR3 region has the DNA TGTGCCAGCAGCTTAGATCGGGTTACCCTTGGGCACGAGCAGTACTTC.

This rearrangement joins TRBV20-1 to TRBJ1-2; possibly TRBD1 for D (5 bases). Germline lookup yields CDR1 DFQATT and CDR2 SNEGSKA (reference sequence). This CDR3 has 11 amino acids. Trimming left V 5 bases short and J 8 bases short, with 12 bases between. The CDR3: CSAPTQGGYTF. In nucleotides, the CDR3 is TGCAGTGCTCCCACCCAGGGCGGCTACACCTTC.

This chain uses TRBV9 with TRBJ2-3, with D perhaps matching TRBD1 (6 bases). Germline CDR1 and CDR2: SGDLS and YYNGEE. The CDR3 is 15 residues long. V gave up 0 bases and J gave up 4 bases, with 12 bases separating them. The chain's CDR3 is CASSVGTVPADTQYF. The CDR3 nucleotides read TGTGCCAGCAGCGTAGGGACAGTCCCAGCAGATACGCAGTATTTT.

This clone appeared a single time. The J gene is TRBJ1-1, the V gene TRBV5-1; TRBD1 is a possible D gene (5 bases). Germline values: CDR1 SGHRS, CDR2 YFSETQ. Trimming left V 4 bases short and J 0 bases short, with 10 bases between. The CDR3 totals 14 residues. The CDR3 bases are TGCGCCAGCAGCCTGCGGGACCTGAACACTGAAGCTTTCTTT. Amino acid sequence: CASSLRDLNTEAFF.

The chain has TRBV5-6 and TRBJ2-1; 13 bases line up with TRBD2. Germline V gene lookup returns CDR1 SGHDT and CDR2 YYEEEE. The junction had 3 bases not matched to a gene; V was cut back by 0 bases and J by 9 bases. The CDR3 is made up of 15 amino acids. CDR3 coding DNA: TGTGCCAGCAGCTTGGGACTAGCGGGAGGTAGTGAGCAGTTCTTC. It yields the protein CASSLGLAGGSEQFF.

The chain links TRBV5-5 to TRBJ2-7, with no clear D. The length of the CDR3 is 15 residues. CDR1 and CDR2 from the germline V gene are SGHKS and YYEKEE (reference sequence). Trimming stripped 0 bases from V and 0 bases from J, with 10 bases between. CDR3 residues: CASSLGARSSYEQYF. The CDR3 region has the DNA TGTGCCAGCAGCTTGGGTGCTAGGAGCTCCTACGAGCAGTACTTC.

The chain joins TRBV2 to TRBJ2-7; a possible D gene is TRBD1 (5 bases). The CDR3 sequence is 12 residues long. The V and J ends lost 6 bases and 9 bases respectively, with 15 bases between them. Germline loops: CDR1 SNHLY, CDR2 FYNNEI. CDR3 residues: CASRSQGIRQYF. The CDR3 DNA sequence: TGTGCCAGCAGATCGCAGGGTATTCGGCAGTACTTC.

The chain uses TRBV5-6 and TRBJ2-3; D not resolved. Germline V gives CDR1 SGHDT, CDR2 YYEEEE. The CDR3 is 13 residues long. Between the trimmed V and J ends, which lost 6 bases and 4 bases, there was a span of 12 bases. CDR3 coding DNA: TGTGCCAGCACGAGGAGTGGGGCAGATACGCAGTATTTT. Protein product: CASTRSGADTQYF.

The genes are TRBV6-5 and TRBJ2-3; the D gene is possibly TRBD1 (6 bases). The V and J ends lost 0 bases and 4 bases respectively, with 8 bases between them. CDR1 is MNHEY and CDR2 is SVGAGI in the germline V gene. There are 14 residues in the CDR3. The CDR3 protein is CASSYSQGPDTQYF. In DNA form, the CDR3 reads TGTGCCAGCAGTTACTCACAGGGACCAGATACGCAGTATTTT.